One and the same sample provided the 13 T cell receptor beta chains below, sequenced in a study of Graves' ophthalmopathy and Graves' hyperthyroidism (dated by TCRdb to the late 2010s). Reads for this sample came from an Illumina HiSeq 2000. For repertoire sequencing, TCR beta CDR3 regions were amplified from RNA transcripts. The first round of RT-PCR was done with HTBI primers and the Qiagen OneStep RT-PCR kit, and was followed by a second round of multiplex PCR, then size selection and purification. TCRdb passed the public sequencing reads through fastp at Q25 and MiXCR, retaining productive beta sequences. Identical CDR3 protein sequences are pooled into one entry, listed with their most common genes and DNA. In all, the sample holds 300,000 to 400,000 distinct CDR3 sequences, and 15% to 20% of those were seen once. Of the sample, 2.4% falls within the top ten clones. The sequencing sample was made of peripheral blood. All receptors come from an adult woman with stable Graves' hyperthyroidism.

This chain links TRBV19 with TRBJ1-5; D unclear. Looked up from germline, CDR1 is LNHDA and CDR2 is SQIVND (reference sequence). The V and J ends lost 5 bases and 4 bases respectively, with 6 bases between them. CDR3 length: 12 amino acids. CDR3 nucleotides: TGTGCCAGTAGTGCCATTAATCAGCCCCAGCATTTT. Amino acid sequence: CASSAINQPQHF.

This clonotype was recorded at least ten times. This chain joins TRBV2 and TRBJ2-5; 12 nucleotides line up with TRBD1. Per germline, CDR1 SNHLY and CDR2 FYNNEI. This CDR3 contains 15 residues. V lost 5 bases and J lost 6; bases outside the gene matches: 7. The CDR3 sequence is CASSPGTGGVKTQYF. In DNA, the CDR3 is TGTGCCAGCAGTCCCGGGACAGGGGGCGTAAAGACCCAGTACTTC. Looking up the rest from reference TRBV2 and TRBJ2-5 gives the full variable domain: EPEVTQTPSHQVTQMGQEVILRCVPISNHLYFYWYRQILGQKVEFLVSFYNNEISEKSEIFDDQFSVERPDGSNFTLKIRSTKLEDSAMYFCASSPGTGGVKTQYFGPGTRLLVL.

The chain recombines TRBV19 with TRBJ2-5, with a tentative D call TRBD1 (8 bases). The V gene's germline CDR1 is LNHDA and CDR2 SQIVND (reference sequence). Trimming shortened V by 3 bases and J by 5 bases, and 16 bases separated the two germline ends. The CDR3 contains 15 residues. The CDR3 coding sequence is TGTGCCAGTAGTATCGGACAGGGAGGGAGTGAGACCCAGTACTTC. It codes for CASSIGQGGSETQYF.

This clonotype was detected ten times or more. The chain has TRBV7-2 and TRBJ2-7; a weak D match, TRBD1 (6 bases). Germline-derived CDR1 and CDR2 are SGHTA and FQGNSA. Trimming removed 5 bases from V and 7 bases from J, with 18 bases in between. The CDR3 extends over 14 amino acids. The CDR3 bases are TGTGCCAGCAGCCCCGGGACAATCTCTGGGGAGCAGTACTTC. Its translation is CASSPGTISGEQYF. Variable domain in full (rest from reference TRBV7-2 and TRBJ2-7): GAGVSQSPSNKVTEKGKDVELRCDPISGHTALYWYRQSLGQGLEFLIYFQGNSAPDKSGLPSDRFSAERTGGSVSTLTIQRTQQEDSAVYLCASSPGTISGEQYFGPGTRLTVT.

This clonotype was observed at least ten times. The gene calls are TRBV20-1 and TRBJ2-5, with D unclear. V lost 3 bases, J lost 4 bases, and 15 bases lay in between. The CDR3 contains 14 residues. The germline gives CDR1 DFQATT, CDR2 SNEGSKA (reference sequence). CDR3 sequence: CSASRRIVAETQYF. The CDR3 DNA reads as TGCAGTGCTAGTCGTAGAATCGTTGCAGAGACCCAGTACTTC.

This clonotype was picked up many times. V usage is TRBV3-1 and J usage is TRBJ2-5; no reliable D call. Between the trimmed V and J ends, which lost 1 base and 5 bases, there was a span of 14 bases. Per the germline V gene, CDR1 is LGHDT and CDR2 is YNNKEL (reference sequence). The length of the CDR3 is 15 residues. The CDR3 spells CASSQVSGRIETQYF. CDR3 DNA sequence: TGTGCCAGCAGCCAAGTTTCCGGGCGTATTGAGACCCAGTACTTC.

The chain joins TRBV7-3 to TRBJ1-2; TRBD1 matches at 7 bases. Germline loops: CDR1 SGHTA, CDR2 FQGTGA. After removal of 4 bases from V and 2 bases from J, the junction contained 10 bases not matched to a gene. This CDR3 contains 16 residues. The chain's CDR3 is CASSSKGTDPNYGYTF. Written as DNA, the CDR3 is TGTGCCAGCAGCTCAAAAGGGACAGATCCCAACTATGGCTACACCTTC.

This clonotype occurred many times. The chain employs TRBV9 and TRBJ1-1; TRBD1 matches at 9 bases. The CDR3 has 15 amino acids. V was pared by 4 bases and J by 5 bases, with 9 bases of the junction left unmatched. The germline V gene encodes CDR1 SGDLS and CDR2 YYNGEE. The CDR3 nucleotides are TGTGCCAGCAGCCTAGGGACAGGGCGGATGACTGAAGCTTTCTTT. Encoded protein: CASSLGTGRMTEAFF. Full variable domain (rest looked up from reference TRBV9 and TRBJ1-1): DSGVTQTPKHLITATGQRVTLRCSPRSGDLSVYWYQQSLDQGLQFLIQYYNGEERAKGNILERFSAQQFPDLHSELNLSSLELGDSALYFCASSLGTGRMTEAFFGQGTRLTVV.

This clonotype was recorded many times. The chain carries TRBV5-1 and TRBJ2-2, with a weak D call TRBD2 (6 bases). CDR3 length equals 14 residues. CDR1 and CDR2 (germline): SGHRS, YFSETQ. The ends were cut back, 6 bases at V and 4 bases at J, with 13 bases in the middle. The CDR3: CASTQRGGTGELFF. CDR3 sequence (DNA): TGCGCCAGCACCCAGAGGGGAGGCACCGGGGAGCTGTTTTTT.

This clonotype was counted at least ten times. The rearrangement joins TRBV20-1 to TRBJ1-2, with TRBD1 matching 10 bases. The ends lost 3 bases at V and 7 bases at J; junction bases unmatched: 5. The CDR3 loop spans 13 amino acids. CDR1 and CDR2 from the germline V gene are DFQATT and SNEGSKA (reference sequence). The CDR3 loop reads CSASLGTGVGYTF. The CDR3 nucleotides are TGCAGTGCTAGCCTCGGGACAGGGGTTGGCTACACCTTC.

Many counts were recorded for this clonotype. The chain combines TRBV20-1 with TRBJ1-1, with D possibly TRBD1 on 5 matching bases. The CDR3 covers 16 residues. The germline V gene has CDR1 DFQATT and CDR2 SNEGSKA (reference sequence). The V gene lost 2 bases and the J gene lost 0 bases, with 16 bases spanning the gap. The CDR3 is CSARIRRGRVNTEAFF. CDR3 nucleotides: TGCAGTGCTAGAATTCGCCGGGGCCGCGTGAACACTGAAGCTTTCTTT.

The chain combines TRBV30 with TRBJ1-1; 8 bases fit TRBD1. Germline-derived CDR1 and CDR2 are GTSNPN and SVGIG (reference sequence). The ends lost 4 bases at V and 4 bases at J; junction bases unmatched: 8. There are 14 residues in the CDR3. The chain's CDR3 is CAWIRQGTGTEAFF. The CDR3 DNA reads as TGTGCCTGGATCAGACAGGGGACGGGCACTGAAGCTTTCTTT.

This clonotype was observed a handful of times. The chain is built from TRBV30 and TRBJ2-6, with 9 nucleotides matching TRBD1. The CDR3 loop spans 16 amino acids. Losses at the gene ends were 3 bases for V and 0 bases for J; bases not matched to a gene: 3. Germline V gene sequence: CDR1 GTSNPN, CDR2 SVGIG (reference sequence). The CDR3 sequence: CAWRRTGVSGANVLTF. CDR3 nucleotides: TGTGCCTGGAGACGGACAGGGGTCTCTGGGGCCAACGTCCTGACTTTC.